Listed below are T cell receptor beta chains from one sample, sequenced in a study of T cells in Graves' hyperthyroidism and ophthalmopathy. TCRdb re-analysed the multiplex PCR reads in MiXCR, keeping a single row per CDR3 protein. The sample yields approximately 510,000 distinct CDR3 sequences, about 20% seen once. Sequenced: blood. Receptors originate from a man between 18 and 29 years old with Graves' hyperthyroidism. CDR3s include the opening cysteine and the closing phenylalanine or tryptophan. A D gene is named only where the DNA matches it firmly. The listing skips clone size in some rows; elsewhere it reads once, few, many or a size class.

>TRBJ2-5|.|TRBV18|few
CASSPRGGGQETQYF
TGTGCCAGCTCACCCCGAGGAGGGGGCCAAGAGACCCAGTACTTC
>TRBJ2-7|.|TRBV10-2|many
CASTDPGRGYEQYF
TGCGCCAGCACCGACCCCGGACGGGGATACGAGCAGTACTTC
>TRBJ2-2|.|TRBV3-1|few
CASRPGNTGELFF
TGTGCCAGCAGGCCAGGGAATACCGGGGAGCTGTTTTTT
>TRBJ1-3|TRBD1|TRBV5-1|.
CASSSRTGSGNTIYF
TGCGCCAGCAGCTCGCGGACAGGGAGCGGAAACACCATATATTTT
>TRBJ2-5|.|TRBV28|.
CASSLGPNKTQYF
TGTGCCAGCAGTTTGGGCCCTAACAAGACCCAGTACTTC
>TRBJ2-7|.|TRBV6-5|many
CASSYGTPYEQYF
TGTGCCAGCAGTTACGGGACTCCCTACGAGCAGTACTTC
>TRBJ1-5|.|TRBV27|many
CASSLSGQSNQPQHF
TGTGCCAGCAGTTTATCGGGACAAAGCAATCAGCCCCAGCATTTT
>TRBJ2-7|.|TRBV6-2/TRBV6-3|.
CAISDAGEQYF
TGTGCCATCTCTGATGCTGGGGAGCAGTACTTC
>TRBJ2-5|.|TRBV6-2/TRBV6-3|many
CASSYGLDETQYF
TGTGCCAGCAGTTACGGCCTAGATGAGACCCAGTACTTC
>TRBJ2-5|.|TRBV20-1|few
CSAVWKGETQYF
TGCAGTGCTGTCTGGAAGGGAGAGACCCAGTACTTC
>TRBJ2-7|TRBD1|TRBV6-5|many
CASSYSMGQGFYEQYF
TGTGCCAGCAGTTACTCGATGGGACAGGGTTTCTACGAGCAGTACTTC
>TRBJ1-2|.|TRBV10-3|many
CAISEPNYGYTF
TGTGCCATCAGTGAACCTAACTATGGCTACACCTTC
>TRBJ1-1|TRBD1|TRBV7-9|.
CASSPGQGEDTEAFF
TGTGCCAGCAGCCCGGGACAGGGCGAGGACACTGAAGCTTTCTTT
>TRBJ2-7|TRBD2|TRBV11-2|.
CASSPGTSGEVYEQYF
TGTGCCAGCAGCCCCGGGACTAGCGGGGAGGTCTACGAGCAGTACTTC
>TRBJ2-2|.|TRBV6-1|few
CASSPGAGAYTGELFF
TGTGCCAGCAGCCCCGGGGCGGGGGCCTACACCGGGGAGCTGTTTTTT
>TRBJ1-1|.|TRBV6-5|many
CASRGPGATEAFF
TGTGCCAGCAGGGGGCCCGGGGCGACTGAAGCTTTCTTT
>TRBJ1-1|.|TRBV20-1|many
CSARDQTRGTEAFF
TGCAGTGCTAGAGATCAAACTAGGGGAACTGAAGCTTTCTTT
>TRBJ2-7|TRBD1|TRBV9|many
CASSAGGRGYEQYF
TGTGCCAGCAGCGCAGGGGGACGGGGTTACGAGCAGTACTTC
>TRBJ1-1|TRBD1|TRBV12-3/TRBV12-4|.
CASSFSGTDEAFF
TGTGCCAGCAGTTTTTCGGGGACAGATGAAGCTTTCTTT
>TRBJ2-5|.|TRBV7-2|.
CASSSTKETQYF
TGTGCCAGCAGTTCGACTAAAGAGACCCAGTACTTC
>TRBJ1-2|.|TRBV9|many
CASSQNAGGYGYTF
TGTGCCAGCAGCCAAAACGCGGGAGGGTACGGCTACACCTTC
>TRBJ2-7|.|TRBV6-5|many
CASSYDSVRTEQYF
TGTGCCAGCAGTTACGACTCAGTCCGGACCGAGCAGTACTTC
>TRBJ2-7|.|TRBV4-2|many
CASSQGPRAGVMEQYF
TGTGCCAGCAGCCAAGGCCCACGGGCAGGGGTGATGGAGCAGTACTTC
>TRBJ2-7|.|TRBV12-3/TRBV12-4|once
CASSRPYRGGSYEQYF
TGTGCCAGCAGCCGCCCCTACAGGGGAGGCTCCTACGAGCAGTACTTC
>TRBJ1-1|.|TRBV2|many
CASSVEGFENTEAFF
TGTGCCAGCAGTGTTGAGGGATTCGAGAACACTGAAGCTTTCTTT
>TRBJ2-2|.|TRBV9|many
CASSVSPNTGELFF
TGTGCCAGCAGCGTATCCCCGAACACCGGGGAGCTGTTTTTT
>TRBJ2-7|.|TRBV19|many
CASSISHGTDFYEQYF
TGTGCCAGTAGTATATCTCACGGGACGGATTTCTACGAGCAGTACTTC
>TRBJ1-2|.|TRBV19|many
CASSISGVTLDGYTF
TGTGCCAGTAGTATATCCGGGGTTACTTTGGATGGCTACACCTTC
>TRBJ1-5|.|TRBV20-1|many
CSASKNNHNQPQHF
TGCAGTGCTAGTAAGAATAACCATAATCAGCCCCAGCATTTT
>TRBJ1-2|.|TRBV2|many
CASKSLQRDGLYGYTF
TGTGCCAGCAAGAGCCTCCAAAGGGACGGCCTCTATGGCTACACCTTC
>TRBJ2-5|TRBD2|TRBV24-1|many
CATSDPSGGAETQYF
TGTGCCACCAGTGACCCTAGCGGGGGGGCTGAGACCCAGTACTTC
>TRBJ2-7|.|TRBV12-3/TRBV12-4|.
CASSLGQYDEQYF
TGTGCCAGCAGCCTCGGACAGTACGACGAGCAGTACTTC
>TRBJ2-4|.|TRBV7-8|.
CASSLASRTDKNIKYF
TGTGCCAGCAGCCTCGCGAGCCGGACGGACAAAAACATTAAGTACTTC
>TRBJ1-5|TRBD1|TRBV27|.
CASSLKGQQTNSNQPQHF
TGTGCCAGCAGTTTAAAGGGACAGCAAACCAATAGCAATCAGCCCCAGCATTTT
>TRBJ1-1|.|TRBV15|many
CATSGRPLGTEAFF
TGTGCCACCAGCGGACGCCCCCTCGGCACTGAAGCTTTCTTT
>TRBJ1-2|.|TRBV10-3|.
CAISEQGRDGYTF
TGTGCCATCAGTGAACAGGGTCGAGATGGCTACACCTTC
>TRBJ1-5|.|TRBV4-1|.
CASSNSGAVEPQHF
TGCGCCAGCAGCAACTCAGGGGCCGTGGAGCCCCAGCATTTT
>TRBJ2-2|.|TRBV12-3/TRBV12-4|.
CASSFLRAGELFF
TGTGCCAGCAGTTTTCTCAGGGCCGGGGAGCTGTTTTTT
>TRBJ2-2|.|TRBV12-3/TRBV12-4|.
CASSRGGGANTGELFF
TGTGCCAGCTCCCGAGGAGGGGGCGCGAACACCGGGGAGCTGTTTTTT
>TRBJ1-2|.|TRBV9|many
CASSVGGSNYGYTF
TGTGCCAGCAGCGTAGGTGGAAGTAACTATGGCTACACCTTC
>TRBJ2-7|TRBD1|TRBV15|many
CATSRADRVSDEQYF
TGTGCCACCAGCAGAGCGGACAGGGTGTCGGACGAGCAGTACTTC
>TRBJ1-2|.|TRBV6-1|.
CASSEWVGYTF
TGTGCCAGCAGTGAATGGGTTGGCTACACCTTC
>TRBJ2-3|.|TRBV6-1|.
CATHVADRSTDTQYF
TGTGCCACGCACGTAGCCGACAGGTCCACAGATACGCAGTATTTT
>TRBJ1-1|TRBD1|TRBV27|many
CTSSFGQGGSNAEAFF
TGTACCAGCAGTTTTGGACAGGGGGGGAGTAACGCTGAAGCTTTCTTT
>TRBJ1-1|.|TRBV20-1|many
CSARDPLRGPNEAFF
TGCAGTGCTAGAGATCCCTTAAGAGGACCGAATGAAGCTTTCTTT
>TRBJ2-5|.|TRBV2|many
CASMGRLKETQYF
TGTGCCAGCATGGGACGGCTAAAGGAGACCCAGTACTTC
>TRBJ1-5|.|TRBV6-1|many
CASRTTGTRGNQPQHF
TGTGCCAGCAGGACCACAGGGACCCGAGGCAATCAGCCCCAGCATTTT
>TRBJ2-4|.|TRBV20-1|.
CSARDSGRAKNIQYF
TGCAGTGCTAGGGACTCGGGGCGGGCCAAAAACATTCAGTACTTC
>TRBJ1-1|TRBD1|TRBV12-3/TRBV12-4|.
CASSFDRVGTEAFF
TGTGCCAGCAGTTTCGACAGGGTAGGTACTGAAGCTTTCTTT
>TRBJ2-5|TRBD2|TRBV15|many
CATSRGSGGAQETQYF
TGTGCCACCAGCAGAGGGAGCGGGGGGGCTCAAGAGACCCAGTACTTC
>TRBJ2-7|TRBD2|TRBV4-2|.
CASSLQASGGYEQYF
TGTGCCAGCAGCCTTCAGGCTAGCGGGGGCTACGAGCAGTACTTC
>TRBJ2-5|.|TRBV20-1|many
CSGRGPYQETQYF
TGCAGTGGGCGGGGACCGTACCAAGAGACCCAGTACTTC
>TRBJ1-3|.|TRBV28|many
CASSYQRGFGNTIYF
TGTGCCAGCAGTTACCAGAGGGGATTTGGAAACACCATATATTTT
>TRBJ2-7|TRBD2|TRBV19|many
CASSWRGGTTYEQYF
TGTGCCAGTAGTTGGCGGGGGGGTACAACCTACGAGCAGTACTTC